Sequencing of this T cell receptor beta chain was carried out in a study of blood T cell repertoires in COVID-19. As originally analysed: Amplification of reference gene primers was used by the study to estimate nucleated cell counts. Assay used: immunoSEQ multiplex PCR; TCRdb lists only in-frame clones, some missing. V, J and clone size were drawn from that table, and D and trimming were deduced from the DNA. Of more than 95,000 clones in the sample, around 80% were seen once. Trimming took 6 bases from V and 0 from J; bases not matched to a gene: 9. The CDR3 sequence is 16 residues long. Germline V gene data show CDR1 as SNHLY and CDR2 as FYNNEI.

The receptor was isolated from a man in his 70s with acute or convalescent COVID-19. The chain joins TRBV2 to TRBJ2-7; TRBD1 aligns across 9 bases. Specimen: peripheral blood. The CDR3 DNA reads TGTGCCAGCAGCCTTTGGGGACAGGGCGGCTCCTACGAGCAGTACTTC. Translated, it gives CASSLWGQGGSYEQYF.